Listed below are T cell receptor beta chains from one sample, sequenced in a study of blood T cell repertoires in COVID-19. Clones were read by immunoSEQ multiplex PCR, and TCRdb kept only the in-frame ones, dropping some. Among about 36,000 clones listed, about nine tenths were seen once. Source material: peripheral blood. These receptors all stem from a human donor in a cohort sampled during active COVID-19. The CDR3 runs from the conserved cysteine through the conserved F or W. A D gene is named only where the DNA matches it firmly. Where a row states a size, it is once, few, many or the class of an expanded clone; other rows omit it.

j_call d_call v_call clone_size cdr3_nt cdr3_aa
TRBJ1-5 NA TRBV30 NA TGTGCCTGGAGTGTAAGTTCGGCAGGGTCTAATCAGCCCCAGCATTTT CAWSVSSAGSNQPQHF
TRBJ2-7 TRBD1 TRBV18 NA TGTGCCAGCTCACCCCAGTACGACAGGGCCTACGAGCAGTACTTC CASSPQYDRAYEQYF
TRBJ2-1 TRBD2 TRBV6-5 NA TGTGCCAGCAGGCGAGCGGGAGGGCCGGATGAGCAGTTCTTC CASRRAGGPDEQFF
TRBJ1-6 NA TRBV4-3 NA TGCGCCAGCAGCCAAGCTCAGGGTTATAATTCACCCCTCCACTTT CASSQAQGYNSPLHF
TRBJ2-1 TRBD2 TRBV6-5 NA TGTGCCAGCAGTAGCGGGAGTCCCTACAATGAGCAGTTCTTC CASSSGSPYNEQFF
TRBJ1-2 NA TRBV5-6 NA TGTGCCAGCTATACGCTTGATGGCTCGGAGGGTTATGGCTACACCTTC CASYTLDGSEGYGYTF
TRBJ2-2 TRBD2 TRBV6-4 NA TGTGCCAGCAGTGTGGTAGCGGGAGTCGGGGAGCTGTTTTTT CASSVVAGVGELFF
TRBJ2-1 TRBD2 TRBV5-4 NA TGTGCCAGCAGCTGGACTAGCGGGAGGTCCTACAATGAGCAGTTCTTC CASSWTSGRSYNEQFF
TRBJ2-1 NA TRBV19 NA TGTGCCAGCAAATCATGGCAGGGCAAAACTACCTACAATGAGCAGTTCTTC CASKSWQGKTTYNEQFF
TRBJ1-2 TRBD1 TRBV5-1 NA TGCGCCAGCAGCCAGCAGACAGGGGGCTCTGGCTACACCTTC CASSQQTGGSGYTF
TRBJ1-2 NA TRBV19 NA TGTGCCAGTAGTCAGCTCTTGACAGGCTACACCTTC CASSQLLTGYTF
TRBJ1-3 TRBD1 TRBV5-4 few TGTGCCAGCAGCTACAAAGGGACAGGGGGCGGAGACACCATATATTTT CASSYKGTGGGDTIYF
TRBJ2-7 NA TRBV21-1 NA TGTGCCAGCAGCAAAGAAGGAAGGGGCGTGTACGAGCAGTACTTC CASSKEGRGVYEQYF